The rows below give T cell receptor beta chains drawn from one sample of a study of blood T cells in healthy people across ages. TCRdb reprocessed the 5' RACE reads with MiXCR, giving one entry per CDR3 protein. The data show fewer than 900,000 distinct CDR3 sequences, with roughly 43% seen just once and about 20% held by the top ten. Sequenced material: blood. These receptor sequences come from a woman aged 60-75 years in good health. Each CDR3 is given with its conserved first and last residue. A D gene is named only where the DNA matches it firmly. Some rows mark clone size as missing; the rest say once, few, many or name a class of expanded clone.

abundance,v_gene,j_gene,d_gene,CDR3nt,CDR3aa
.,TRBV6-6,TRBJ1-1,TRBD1,TGTGCCAGCGGTGACAGGGTCGGGAACACTGAAGCTTTCTTT,CASGDRVGNTEAFF
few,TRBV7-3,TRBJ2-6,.,TGTGCCAGCAGCTTAACTTCTCAGGTCGGCCCTGGGGCCAACGTCCTGACTTTC,CASSLTSQVGPGANVLTF
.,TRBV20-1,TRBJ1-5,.,TGCAGTGCCCGCCAGGGATGGCAGCCCCAGCATTTT,CSARQGWQPQHF
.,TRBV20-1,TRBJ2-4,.,TGCAGTGCTATTGGCGAGGGAAACATTCAGTACTTC,CSAIGEGNIQYF
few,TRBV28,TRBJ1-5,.,TGTGCCAGCATTCTCCAGGGGACTAGCAATCAGCCCCAGCATTTT,CASILQGTSNQPQHF
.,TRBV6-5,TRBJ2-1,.,TGTGCCAGCAGTTACAGGGCGCCCGGCGATGAGCAGTTCTTC,CASSYRAPGDEQFF
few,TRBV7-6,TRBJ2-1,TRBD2,TGTGCCAGCAGCTTAGGGAGCGGGACCAGCTCCTACAATGAGCAGTTCTTC,CASSLGSGTSSYNEQFF
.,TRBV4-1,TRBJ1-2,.,TGCGCCAGCAGCCGTGAAGGAGCGGCGATTGGCTACACCTTC,CASSREGAAIGYTF
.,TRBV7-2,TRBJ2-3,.,TGTGCCAGCAGCGGATTGGCGACAAGGACTCCGCCCACGCAGTATTTT,CASSGLATRTPPTQYF
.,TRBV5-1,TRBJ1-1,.,TGCGCCAGCAGCTTAGACAGGTCCGTGGGCACTGAAGCTTTCTTT,CASSLDRSVGTEAFF
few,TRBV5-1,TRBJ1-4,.,TGCGCCAGCAGCTGGGGACACGGGAATGAAAAACTGTTTTTT,CASSWGHGNEKLFF
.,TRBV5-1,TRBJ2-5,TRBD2,TGCGCCAGCAGCGACGTACGGGGGGACCAAGAGACCCAGTACTTC,CASSDVRGDQETQYF
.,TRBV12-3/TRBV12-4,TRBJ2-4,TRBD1,TGTGCCAGCAGTCTCGGACAGGGCGACATTCAGTACTTC,CASSLGQGDIQYF
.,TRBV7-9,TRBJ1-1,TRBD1,TGTGCCAGCAGCTTAGAGGGGGACAGGGGGAGGACTGAAGCTTTCTTT,CASSLEGDRGRTEAFF
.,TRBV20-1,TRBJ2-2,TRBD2,TGCAGTGCTAGAGATCCGGGTCGCGGGAGTTTAACCGGGGAGCTGTTTTTT,CSARDPGRGSLTGELFF
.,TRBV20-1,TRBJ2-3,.,TGCAGTGCTCGGAAGATTGCGAGTTTTACAGATACGCAGTATTTT,CSARKIASFTDTQYF
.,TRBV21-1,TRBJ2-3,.,TGTGCCAGCAGCAACGAAGAGGGAGCCGTGGGCACAGATACGCAGTATTTT,CASSNEEGAVGTDTQYF
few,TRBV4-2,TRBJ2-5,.,TGTGCCAGCAGCCAAGATTCGAACAGACAAGAGACCCAGTACTTC,CASSQDSNRQETQYF
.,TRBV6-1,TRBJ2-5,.,TGTGCCAGCCTAACGGGCTATTTGGAGACCCAGTACTTC,CASLTGYLETQYF
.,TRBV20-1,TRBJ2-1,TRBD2,TGCAGTGCTAGTATGGAGCGGGACGTCCCGCTGGAGCAGTTCTTC,CSASMERDVPLEQFF
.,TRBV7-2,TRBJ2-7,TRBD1,TGTGCCAGCAGCTTCGCCCGGACAGGGGTCGAGCAGTACTTC,CASSFARTGVEQYF
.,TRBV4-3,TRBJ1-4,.,TGCGCCAGCAGCCGATATGAGGGGCCTAGTGAAAAACTGTTTTTT,CASSRYEGPSEKLFF
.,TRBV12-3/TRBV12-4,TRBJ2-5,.,TGTGCCAGCAACAGGGTCGGAGAGGAGCAGTACTTC,CASNRVGEEQYF
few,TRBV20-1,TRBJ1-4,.,TGCAGTGCTAGAGATCCCCTGGGGGCTGCAACTAATGAAAAACTGTTTTTT,CSARDPLGAATNEKLFF
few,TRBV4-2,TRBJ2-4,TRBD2,TGTGCCAGCAGCCAAGTAGGTGGGGGGGGGGCCAAAAACATTCAGTACTTC,CASSQVGGGGAKNIQYF
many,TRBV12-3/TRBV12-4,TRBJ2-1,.,TGTGCCAGCAGTTTAGCAGGGGATAATGAGCAGTTCTTC,CASSLAGDNEQFF
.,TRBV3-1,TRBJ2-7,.,TGTGCCAGCAGCCCATACGGACAGAGCTCCTACGAGCAGTACTTC,CASSPYGQSSYEQYF
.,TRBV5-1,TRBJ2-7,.,TGCGCCAGCAGCTTGGAAGGGGGGGGCAGTTCCTACAATGAGCAGTACTTC,CASSLEGGGSSYNEQYF
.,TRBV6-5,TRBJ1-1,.,TGTGCCAGCAGCCCTAGAATAACAGGGAACACTGAAGCTTTCTTT,CASSPRITGNTEAFF
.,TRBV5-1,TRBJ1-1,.,TGCGCCAGCAGCTTGGATGGGGACCTCACTGAAGCTTTCTTT,CASSLDGDLTEAFF
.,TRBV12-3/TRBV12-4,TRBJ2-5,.,TGTGCCAGCAGGCCGGGACGAAACCAAGAGACCCAGTACTTC,CASRPGRNQETQYF
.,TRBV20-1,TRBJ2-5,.,TGCAGTGCTAGCGGGAGTGTCGAGACCCAGTACTTC,CSASGSVETQYF
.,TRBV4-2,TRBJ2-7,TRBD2,TGTGCCAGCAACCAAGGTCCTAGCGGGAGGGATGTCTCCTACGAGCAGTACTTC,CASNQGPSGRDVSYEQYF
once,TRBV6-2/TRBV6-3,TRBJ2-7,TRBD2,TGTGCCAGCAGTACCGGGGGGGGCGGACCCTTCTACAATGAGCAGTACTTC,CASSTGGGGPFYNEQYF
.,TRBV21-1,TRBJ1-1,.,TGTGCCAGCAGCCACTACCGGGACAGGGGTTGGGGCACTGAAGCTTTCTTT,CASSHYRDRGWGTEAFF
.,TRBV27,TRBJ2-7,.,TGTGCCAGCAGTTTATCCCAGACAGTGGGGCCCTACGAGCAGTACTTC,CASSLSQTVGPYEQYF
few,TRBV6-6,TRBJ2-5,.,TGTGCCAGCAGCTTAGTTTACCAAGAGACCCAGTACTTC,CASSLVYQETQYF
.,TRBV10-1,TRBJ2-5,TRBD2,TGCGCCAGCAGGGAAGGACTAGCGGGAGGAGAGACCCAGTACTTC,CASREGLAGGETQYF
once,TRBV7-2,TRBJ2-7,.,TGTGCCAGCAGCCCAGGGGCCAGCTCTAACTACGAGCAGTACTTC,CASSPGASSNYEQYF
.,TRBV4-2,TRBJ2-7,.,TGTGCCAGCAGCCAAGATCAGCAGGCCGTCAACTCCTACGAGCAGTACTTC,CASSQDQQAVNSYEQYF
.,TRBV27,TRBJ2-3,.,TGTGCCAGCAGTTTATGGCCGGCAGCTATTAATACGCAGTATTTT,CASSLWPAAINTQYF
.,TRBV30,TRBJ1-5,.,TGTGCCTGGAGTGCGTCGGGTGATCAGCCCCAGCATTTT,CAWSASGDQPQHF
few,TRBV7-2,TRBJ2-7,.,TGTGCCAGCAGCTTAGATCCAGTCTTTTACGAGCAGTACTTC,CASSLDPVFYEQYF